What follows is one T cell receptor (beta chain) and its context. The method was immunoSEQ multiplex PCR; TCRdb's version includes in-frame clones alone and lacks a portion of them. This sample carries 90,000 or so clones, roughly nine tenths of them seen once, and the ten largest clones take around 2.7%. The data stem from a study of OX40 agonist ivuxolimab in advanced cancers. V was cut by 4 bases and J by 2 bases, with 12 bases left in between. CDR1 is MGHDK and CDR2 is SYGVNS in the germline V gene. The CDR3 is 14 amino acids. The chain employs TRBV25-1 and TRBJ2-7; D ambiguous. The clonotype originates from an adult with an advanced solid tumor such as melanoma, head and neck, liver or kidney cancer. The input for sequencing was CD4+ or CD8+ T cells sorted from blood, taken in a trial of the OX40 agonist ivuxolimab. CDR3 sequence (DNA): TGTGCCAGCAGTGGTCTGGACGCAGCCTACGAGCAGTACTTC. As protein: CASSGLDAAYEQYF.